This T cell receptor (beta chain) was found in a study of T cell responses to AZD1222 COVID-19 vaccine. Clones were sequenced by immunoSEQ multiplex PCR, and TCRdb holds only the in-frame ones, with some missing. The table records some 170,000 clones, about nine tenths of them present only once. Only one count was recorded for this clone. Its antigen is unidentified. The study's findings and limits: When two AZD1222 doses had been given, Spike-specific TCR breadth and depth rose. CD4 TCRs linked to vaccination spanned spike, dominating at 160-218 and 743-854. The reported proportion of spike-specific TCRs targeting unmutated variant regions was nearly half.

The sequence was collected from an adult who received the AZD1222 COVID-19 vaccine. Here the sequenced sample was peripheral blood, taken 28 days after the second AZD1222 dose.

The CDR3 protein is CASSLNLGTGKKETQYF. CDR3 nucleotide sequence: TGTGCCAGCAGCCTTAACCTCGGGACAGGGAAGAAAGAGACCCAGTACTTC. The chain links TRBV3-1 (or the pseudogene TRBV3-2) to TRBJ2-5, with 9 bases lining up with TRBD1. After removal of 4 bases from V and 3 bases from J, the junction contained 12 bases not matched to a gene. There are 17 residues in the CDR3. Germline V gene data show CDR1 as LGHDT and CDR2 as YNNKEL (reference sequence).